These T cell receptor beta chains were read from a single sample in a study of blood T cell repertoires in COVID-19. The table came from immunoSEQ multiplex PCR; TCRdb's copy has only in-frame clones and leaves some out. The sample lists more than 75,000 clones; roughly 82% were seen once. Sequencing was performed on peripheral blood. The source is a man between 60 and 70 years old with acute or convalescent COVID-19. CDR3s include the opening cysteine and the closing phenylalanine or tryptophan. D genes are given only for firm matches. Clone size is stated in some rows and not others, as once, few, many or a class when expanded.

cdr3_nt	cdr3_aa	v_call	j_call	clone_size	d_call
TGTGCCAGCAGCTTATTCAGGGGACAAGAGACCCAGTACTTC	CASSLFRGQETQYF	TRBV7-2	TRBJ2-5	NA	NA
TGTGCTAGTGGTCTCGACAGGGGAAGAGTGAACACTGAAGCTTTCTTT	CASGLDRGRVNTEAFF	TRBV12-5	TRBJ1-1	NA	TRBD1
TGTGCCACCGGGGGACAGGGGGAGACCGGGGAGCTGTTTTTT	CATGGQGETGELFF	TRBV7-9	TRBJ2-2	NA	TRBD1
TGTGCCAGCAGCTTAGCGGCAGGGGGCGACTACAATGAGCAGTTCTTC	CASSLAAGGDYNEQFF	TRBV7-2	TRBJ2-1	NA	TRBD1
TGTGCCAGCACCGCGATGGGGACAGGTAGCACAGATACGCAGTATTTT	CASTAMGTGSTDTQYF	TRBV6-6	TRBJ2-3	NA	TRBD1
TGTGCCAGCAGCTTAGAGGGGACAGGAGGCGAGCAGTACTTC	CASSLEGTGGEQYF	TRBV11-3	TRBJ2-7	NA	TRBD1
TGTGCCAGCAGCCAAGAACCAACTAGCGGATCCTACGAGCAGTACTTC	CASSQEPTSGSYEQYF	TRBV3-1/TRBV3-2	TRBJ2-7	few	TRBD2
TGTGCCAGCAGCCAAGGCGCCCCCGAATACAAACTGTTTTTT	CASSQGAPEYKLFF	TRBV3-1/TRBV3-2	TRBJ1-4	NA	NA
TGCGGAAGTCCGGAGAACTATGGCTACACCTTC	CGSPENYGYTF	TRBV20-1	TRBJ1-2	NA	NA
TGTGCCAGCAGCCCCGCGGATTTCGGGAGGGCTTTCTTT	CASSPADFGRAFF	TRBV6-2/TRBV6-3	TRBJ1-1	NA	NA
TGTGCCAGCAGTAGAGGATTGAATGAGCAGTTCTTC	CASSRGLNEQFF	TRBV6-5	TRBJ2-1	NA	NA
TGTGCCAGCAGCAGGGGACTAGCGGCAGATACGCAGTATTTT	CASSRGLAADTQYF	TRBV7-3	TRBJ2-3	NA	TRBD2
TGTGCCAGCAGTACCCGGGACAACTCTGGAAACACCATATATTTT	CASSTRDNSGNTIYF	TRBV6-5	TRBJ1-3	few	NA
TGTGCCAGCAGTTTCAGTCAGGGCGGCTACACCTTC	CASSFSQGGYTF	TRBV12-3/TRBV12-4	TRBJ1-2	NA	NA
TGCGCCAGCAGCTCCCGGCGGGCACCGGCCGGGGCCAACGTCCTGACTTTC	CASSSRRAPAGANVLTF	TRBV5-1	TRBJ2-6	NA	NA
TGTGCCAGCAGTTACAACTTCAATCAGCCCCAGCATTTT	CASSYNFNQPQHF	TRBV6-2/TRBV6-3	TRBJ1-5	NA	NA
TGTGCCAGCACCCAGACAGTGAACACTGAAGCTTTCTTT	CASTQTVNTEAFF	TRBV7-2	TRBJ1-1	NA	NA
TGTGCCAGCAGCTTTAGCGGGCAAGAGACCCAGTACTTC	CASSFSGQETQYF	TRBV7-3	TRBJ2-5	few	TRBD2
TGTGCCAGCAGTTTGACAGGACCTAATGAAAAACTGTTTTTT	CASSLTGPNEKLFF	TRBV6-5	TRBJ1-4	NA	NA
TGTGCCAGCCTCGGGACAGGGGGCTGGGAGCAGTACTTC	CASLGTGGWEQYF	TRBV2	TRBJ2-7	NA	TRBD1
TGTGCCAGCAGCCAACGGGGAGGGAGCTCTGGAAACACCATATATTTT	CASSQRGGSSGNTIYF	TRBV3-1/TRBV3-2	TRBJ1-3	once	NA
TGTGCCAGTAGTATATGGGGCGGGAACACTGAAGCTTTCTTT	CASSIWGGNTEAFF	TRBV19	TRBJ1-1	NA	NA
TGTGCCAGCAGCTTAGTCGGCCCCGGGGATACGCAGTATTTT	CASSLVGPGDTQYF	TRBV7-2	TRBJ2-3	NA	NA
TGTGCCAGCAGGGCTAGCACAGATACGCAGTATTTT	CASRASTDTQYF	TRBV6-5	TRBJ2-3	NA	NA
TGTGCCACCAGCAGAGATCCAGACTCTGGAAACACCATATATTTT	CATSRDPDSGNTIYF	TRBV15	TRBJ1-3	NA	NA
TGTGCCAGCAGTCAGGACAGGAACACCGGGGAGCTGTTTTTT	CASSQDRNTGELFF	TRBV6-6	TRBJ2-2	NA	NA
TGTGCCAGCAGACTAAGCGCACCGGGACAGGGCATCTACGAGCAGTACTTC	CASRLSAPGQGIYEQYF	TRBV27	TRBJ2-7	NA	TRBD1
TGTGCCAGCTCCCGGAGGGAACTGACAGATACGCAGTATTTT	CASSRRELTDTQYF	TRBV6-5	TRBJ2-3	once	NA
TGCGCCAGCAGCTTGGAAGCAGGGGACTATGGCTACACCTTC	CASSLEAGDYGYTF	TRBV5-1	TRBJ1-2	NA	NA
TGTGCCAGCAGTCCACCCACTAGCGGGAGGGCTGAGCAGTTCTTC	CASSPPTSGRAEQFF	TRBV28	TRBJ2-1	NA	TRBD2
TGTGCCAGCAGCTTGCAGGGTAGCACAGATACGCAGTATTTT	CASSLQGSTDTQYF	TRBV5-4	TRBJ2-3	NA	NA
TGTGCCACCAGTGACCGGGACAGCTTCCAAGAGACCCAGTACTTC	CATSDRDSFQETQYF	TRBV24-1	TRBJ2-5	NA	TRBD1